The rows below give T cell receptor beta chains drawn from one sample of a study of T-cell reconstitution after alpha-beta-depleted transplantation in children. TCRdb used MiXCR to reprocess the PCR reads, holding one entry per CDR3 protein. The sample includes about 98,000 distinct CDR3 sequences, less than 25% of them seen just once. The material sequenced was PBMCs, taken before TCRalphabeta/CD19-depleted stem cell transplant. All receptors derive from a boy between 2 and 10 years old with acute lymphoblastic leukemia, due to receive a stem cell transplant. Each CDR3 is given with its conserved first and last residue. A D gene is named only where the DNA matches it firmly. Only part of the rows carry a size: once, few, many, or a class if the clone is expanded.

d_call	cdr3_length	j_call	v_call	clone_size	cdr3_aa	cdr3_nt
-	13	TRBJ1-1	TRBV28	-	CASSEPGPGEAFF	TGTGCCAGCAGTGAACCAGGGCCCGGTGAAGCTTTCTTT
TRBD1	15	TRBJ2-1	TRBV11-2	few	CASSSQGAGYNEQFF	TGTGCCAGCAGTTCGCAGGGGGCCGGCTACAATGAGCAGTTCTTC
-	14	TRBJ2-7	TRBV28	few	CASRGYQGAYEQYF	TGTGCCAGCAGGGGTTATCAAGGGGCCTACGAGCAGTACTTC
TRBD1	13	TRBJ2-7	TRBV25-1	-	CATSTGNSYEQYF	TGTGCCACCTCGACAGGGAACTCCTACGAGCAGTACTTC
-	16	TRBJ2-1	TRBV5-6	-	CASSLRLSDAYNEQFF	TGTGCCAGCAGCTTGCGACTCTCAGACGCATACAATGAGCAGTTCTTC
-	15	TRBJ1-3	TRBV5-4	-	CASSLGQPSGNTIYF	TGTGCCAGCAGCTTGGGACAGCCCTCTGGAAACACCATATATTTT
-	15	TRBJ2-5	TRBV28	few	CASSRQDGAQETQYF	TGTGCCAGCAGTCGCCAGGACGGAGCCCAAGAGACCCAGTACTTC
-	14	TRBJ1-2	TRBV13	few	CASSLEYSGNGYTF	TGTGCCAGCAGCTTAGAGTACTCGGGAAATGGCTACACCTTC
-	12	TRBJ1-6	TRBV3-1	few	CASSLLWGSLHF	TGTGCCAGCAGCCTCCTATGGGGGTCCCTCCACTTT
TRBD1	18	TRBJ2-2	TRBV28	-	CASSPTKTGVSNTGELFF	TGTGCCAGCAGTCCGACGAAGACAGGGGTCTCCAACACCGGGGAGCTGTTTTTT
TRBD2	16	TRBJ2-1	TRBV20-1	few	CSARSPTSVLYNEQFF	TGCAGTGCTAGATCTCCCACTAGCGTACTCTACAATGAGCAGTTCTTC
-	14	TRBJ1-5	TRBV28	-	CASSLLRGNQPQHF	TGTGCCAGCAGTTTGCTCCGAGGCAATCAGCCCCAGCATTTT
-	11	TRBJ2-7	TRBV25-1	-	CASSQAYEQYF	TGTGCCAGCAGTCAGGCCTACGAGCAGTACTTC
TRBD1	15	TRBJ2-7	TRBV6-5	many	CASSYLGQGGYEQYF	TGTGCCAGCAGTTACTTGGGACAGGGGGGCTACGAGCAGTACTTC
TRBD2	15	TRBJ2-7	TRBV7-9	-	CASSLGTRSSYEQYF	TGTGCCAGCAGCTTAGGGACTAGGAGCTCCTACGAGCAGTACTTC
-	15	TRBJ2-2	TRBV5-1	few	CASSFGLPSTGELFF	TGCGCCAGCAGCTTCGGGTTACCAAGCACCGGGGAGCTGTTTTTT
TRBD2	18	TRBJ2-5	TRBV11-2	few	CASSKSAPGLAGGETQYF	TGTGCCAGCAGCAAATCCGCCCCGGGACTAGCGGGAGGAGAGACCCAGTACTTC
-	15	TRBJ2-3	TRBV7-9	few	CASSLSRRGTDTQYF	TGTGCCAGCAGCTTATCGCGGAGGGGCACAGATACGCAGTATTTT
TRBD1	13	TRBJ2-1	TRBV7-9	-	CASSRQGDNEQFF	TGTGCCAGCAGTCGACAGGGAGATAATGAGCAGTTCTTC
TRBD1	15	TRBJ1-2	TRBV7-2	-	CASSPVTGGNNGYTF	TGTGCCAGCAGCCCGGTGACAGGGGGCAACAATGGCTACACCTTC
TRBD2	17	TRBJ2-3	TRBV6-2/TRBV6-3	-	CASSSPGFLAGTDTKYF	TGTGCCAGCAGTTCGCCGGGCTTCCTAGCGGGCACAGATACGAAGTATTTT
TRBD1	16	TRBJ2-3	TRBV27	-	CASSPRTGPSTDTQYF	TGTGCCAGCAGTCCTAGGACAGGCCCATCCACAGATACGCAGTATTTT
-	12	TRBJ2-5	TRBV5-6	-	CASSLPQETQYF	TGTGCCAGCAGCTTACCGCAAGAGACCCAGTACTTC
TRBD2	17	TRBJ2-4	TRBV11-2	-	CASSLTAGTSGVHIQYF	TGTGCCAGCAGCTTAACGGCGGGGACTAGCGGAGTACACATTCAGTACTTC
-	12	TRBJ2-7	TRBV12-3/TRBV12-4	few	CASSWLGYEQYF	TGTGCCAGCAGCTGGCTAGGGTACGAGCAGTACTTC
-	13	TRBJ2-7	TRBV7-9	-	CASSQGFSYEQYF	TGTGCCAGCAGCCAGGGGTTCTCCTACGAGCAGTACTTC
-	14	TRBJ1-4	TRBV10-3	many	CATRGGIVNEKLFF	TGTGCCACCCGTGGCGGCATTGTTAATGAAAAACTGTTTTTT
-	14	TRBJ2-3	TRBV2	many	CASSDPARTDTQYF	TGTGCCAGCAGTGATCCGGCCAGAACAGATACGCAGTATTTT
TRBD2	14	TRBJ2-2	TRBV24-1	-	CATRGTSGTGELFF	TGTGCCACCAGAGGGACTAGCGGAACCGGGGAGCTGTTTTTT
-	11	TRBJ2-7	TRBV6-5	few	CASNGAGEQYF	TGTGCCAGCAACGGGGCTGGCGAGCAGTACTTC
-	14	TRBJ2-7	TRBV5-5	many	CASSSDWGAYEQYF	TGTGCCAGCAGCAGTGATTGGGGTGCCTACGAGCAGTACTTC
-	13	TRBJ1-6	TRBV6-2/TRBV6-3	-	CASSYGTNSPLHF	TGTGCCAGCAGTTATGGAACAAATTCACCCCTCCACTTT
-	14	TRBJ2-2	TRBV7-2	few	CASRTATNTGELFF	TGTGCCAGCAGGACAGCCACGAACACCGGGGAGCTGTTTTTT
-	15	TRBJ2-4	TRBV15	many	CATSKDPTAKNIQYF	TGTGCCACCAGCAAAGACCCTACCGCCAAAAACATTCAGTACTTC
-	19	TRBJ1-3	TRBV6-1	-	CASSGRPAFQQGSGNTIYF	TGTGCCAGCAGTGGGAGGCCAGCATTTCAACAGGGCTCTGGAAACACCATATATTTT
-	15	TRBJ2-1	TRBV6-5	few	CASSYSKWGYNEQFF	TGTGCCAGCAGTTACTCGAAGTGGGGCTACAATGAGCAGTTCTTC
TRBD1	16	TRBJ1-5	TRBV30	few	CAWSRNRGESNQPQHF	TGTGCCTGGAGTCGGAACAGGGGAGAGAGCAATCAGCCCCAGCATTTT
TRBD2	15	TRBJ2-3	TRBV4-3	few	CASSQGLASTDTQYF	TGCGCCAGCAGCCAAGGACTAGCGAGCACAGATACGCAGTATTTT
TRBD1	15	TRBJ2-4	TRBV9	-	CASSVVGTGENIQYF	TGTGCCAGCAGCGTAGTGGGGACAGGGGAAAACATTCAGTACTTC
-	13	TRBJ2-3	TRBV29-1	few	CSVDLTRGDTQYF	TGCAGCGTCGATTTGACCCGGGGAGATACGCAGTATTTT
TRBD2	16	TRBJ2-5	TRBV20-1	-	CSAGLLAGGLKETQYF	TGCAGTGCTGGCCTTCTAGCGGGTGGCCTTAAAGAGACCCAGTACTTC
-	15	TRBJ2-7	TRBV3-1	-	CASSQASGGSYEQYF	TGTGCCAGCAGCCAAGCCTCCGGGGGTTCCTACGAGCAGTACTTC
-	13	TRBJ2-5	TRBV12-3/TRBV12-4	-	CAISLGVRETQYF	TGTGCCATTTCCCTGGGGGTCCGAGAGACCCAGTACTTC
-	14	TRBJ1-2	TRBV4-3	-	CASSQEIANYGYTF	TGCGCCAGCAGCCAAGAGATAGCTAACTATGGCTACACCTTC
-	12	TRBJ2-7	TRBV5-1	many	CASSDSNYEQYF	TGCGCCAGCAGCGACAGTAACTACGAGCAGTACTTC
TRBD1	14	TRBJ2-1	TRBV28	-	CATERDSSYNEQFF	TGTGCCACCGAACGGGACAGCTCCTACAATGAGCAGTTCTTC
-	13	TRBJ1-4	TRBV29-1	few	CSVETGTAEKLFF	TGCAGCGTTGAAACCGGGACGGCCGAAAAACTGTTTTTT
-	19	TRBJ2-1	TRBV21-1	few	CASSPHRTGYLALYNEQFF	TGTGCCAGCAGCCCCCATCGGACAGGGTACCTAGCGTTATACAATGAGCAGTTCTTC
-	15	TRBJ1-3	TRBV11-2	few	CASSSPDRAGNTIYF	TGTGCCAGCAGCTCACCCGACCGGGCTGGAAACACCATATATTTT
-	14	TRBJ1-5	TRBV20-1	few	CSAHETLVNQPQHF	TGCAGTGCACATGAGACACTAGTCAATCAGCCCCAGCATTTT
-	11	TRBJ1-1	TRBV12-3/TRBV12-4	few	CASSFNTEAFF	TGTGCCAGCAGTTTCAACACTGAAGCTTTCTTT